This TCR beta chain was sequenced for a study of graft-versus-host responses after intestinal transplantation. Profiled with immunoSEQ multiplex PCR; TCRdb holds only in-frame clones, not every one. The sample contains 100,000 or so clones, 85% to 95% of which appear only once. Notes on this clone: Its specificity is not known.

The germline CDR1 and CDR2 sequences are GTSNPN and SVGIG (reference sequence). The CDR3 runs 15 residues. The ends were cut back, 3 bases at V and 0 bases at J, with 15 bases in the middle. Source: unstimulated CD8+ T cells sorted from spleen or lymph node cells, taken before intestinal transplant. The chain couples TRBV30 to TRBJ2-7, with a tentative D call TRBD1 (5 bases). The clonotype originates from a human donor who received an intestinal transplant. CDR3 residues: CAWSLPTVSSYEQYF. The DNA of the CDR3 is TGTGCCTGGAGCCTACCGACAGTGAGCTCCTACGAGCAGTACTTC.